The clone carrying this TCR beta chain appeared many times. What it binds is not known. This record belongs to a study of T-cell memory formation after mild COVID-19. Study-wide results and limits: Chiefly within CM and EM were the contracting CD4+ clones; CD8+ ones were within EMRA. CD4/CD8 balance held among clones contracting day 15 to 85, and later expanders leaned CD4+.

CDR1 is KGHSH and CDR2 is LQKENI in the germline V gene. V trimming: 0 bases; J trimming: 2 bases; junction bases outside the gene matches: 11. The CDR3 spans 18 residues. 5'RACE primed at constant segments yielded TCR alpha and TCR beta cDNA libraries bearing sample barcodes and UMIs. TCRdb called the 5' RACE reads again in MiXCR, with one record for every CDR3 protein. The table records 250,000 to 350,000 distinct CDR3 sequences, more than 15% of them present only once. What was sequenced was PBMCs or a T cell subset sorted from them (not recorded which). This clonotype originated in a young man who had mild COVID-19 (a few samples of this study predate the infection). Cell type and time point are not known. The chain uses TRBV18 and TRBJ2-3; 7 bases are a match to TRBD2. The CDR3 bases are TGTGCCAGCTCACCACCGCGGTCGCGGGGGTCGACCACAGATACGCAGTATTTT. Protein sequence: CASSPPRSRGSTTDTQYF.